This TCR beta chain stems from a study of blood T cell repertoires in COVID-19. Across the whole study: Samples of COVID-19 (acute and convalescent) were obtained from the United States, Italy and Spain. T cells, B-cell-depleted T cells, or PBMCs provided the cDNA or gDNA that served as material.

Per the original methods: Estimates of nucleated cell counts were drawn from the amplification of reference gene primers. Measured with immunoSEQ multiplex PCR; TCRdb has only the in-frame clones, and not every one. D and trimming were read from the DNA, whereas the V and J calls and clone size are those reported in that table. This table holds 300,000 or so clones, around four fifths found once. CDR3 length: 16 amino acids. J gave up 0 bases and V 4 bases, and 8 bases lay outside the gene matches. Looked up from germline, CDR1 is MDHEN and CDR2 is SYDVKM. Sequencing was carried out using peripheral blood. The chain carries TRBV28 and TRBJ1-2; TRBD1 matches 7 bases. This TCR derives from a woman between 50 and 59 years old with active or convalescent COVID-19. DNA for the CDR3: TGTGCCAGCAGTTCTACAGGGGCCATCTCTAACTATGGCTACACCTTC. Encoded protein: CASSSTGAISNYGYTF.